The T cell receptor beta chain described here comes from a study of lymphopenia after photon versus proton radiotherapy. As concerns this clone: Antigen: not known. The junction differs from germline at one of its ends, possibly a read error.

Looked up from germline, CDR1 is LNHDA and CDR2 is SQIVND (reference sequence). The CDR3 contains 15 residues. TCRdb's copy holds only in-frame clones and misses some; the assay was immunoSEQ multiplex PCR. The sample contains about 70,000 clones, 92% of which appear only once. Regarding the study as a whole: Oligoclonal CD8+ Temra expansion after nadir drove photon patients' diversity drop. Post-nadir TCR diversity decline inversely tracked overall survival among those who died. Survival link was tested only in deceased patients; proton benefit remains a possibility. Relative stability marked proton patients; photon patients lost diversity and naive cells.

The input for sequencing was peripheral blood, taken from a patient treated with photon-based radiotherapy. The chain is built from TRBV19 and TRBJ2-2; weak D call: TRBD2 (6 bases). This TCR was recovered from a woman in her forties with cholangiocarcinoma. This CDR3 reads CASTEGGANIGELFF. The CDR3 DNA reads TGTGCCAGTACGGAGGGAGGCGCCAACATCGGGGAGCTGTTTTTT.